The sequence of this T cell receptor (beta chain) was determined in a study of CD8+CD57+ T cells in acquired aplastic anemia listed by TCRdb under 2018. Background on the whole study: A mean of about 3.2 ug of DNA, ranging from about 0.2 to 27.4 ug, was extracted from sorted CD4+ and CD8+ cells. Healthy donor samples averaged roughly 9.9 million reads for CD4+ and under 12 million for CD8+ cells.

The full study reports these points: No significant difference in CD8+ Simpson's diversity was found between patients and healthy controls (P=0.060). Some 30 CD8+ CDR3 sequences were found to be shared between patients and controls, but these sequences appeared to be highly expressed in patients and within the immunodominant clones of the patients.

Genomic DNA served as template for TCR beta VDJ combination and CDR3 sequence profiling. An Illumina HiSeq 2000 was used for TCR repertoire sequencing. On the study's bioinformatics: Repertoire assessment relied on Simpson's diversity index, CDR3 size and DJ length profiles, and TRBV/TRBJ rearrangement plots. The most abundant DNA sequence in the deep sequencing data was taken as the immunodominant clone. CDR3 amino acid sequences were checked for sharing between subjects and were compared against published repertoires and the VDJdb database. The public reads were reanalyzed by TCRdb: fastp trimming at Q25, MiXCR alignment, in-frame beta chains only. A single entry per CDR3 protein holds the most common genes and DNA from its merged rows. TCRdb assigned the V and J calls; the authors' analysis was not used. The sample includes 75,000 to 90,000 distinct CDR3 sequences, with about 45% observed a single time. Approximately 61% of the sample is in the top ten clones.

In this study, sorted CD4+ and CD8+ T cells from the blood of healthy subjects and of severe aplastic anemia patients had their TCR repertoires deep-sequenced. Ficoll-Paque density gradient centrifugation was used to isolate peripheral blood mononuclear cells. CD4+ and CD8+ T cells were sorted by FACS or magnetic beads before DNA extraction. According to the germline V gene, CDR1 reads SNHLY and CDR2 reads FYNNEI. From the cysteine up to the phenylalanine, the CDR3 has a length of 14 residues. Kept here is only the CDR3 DNA, which spans 42 bases and is read in frame from base 1. V and J are trimmed by 6 bases and 5 bases, and the gene matches miss 8 bases of the junction. As to this clonotype: This receptor's antigen is unknown. The sample holds no much larger clone one base away, and base qualities are not on file.

Sequences were obtained from sorted CD4+, CD8+, or CD8+CD57+ T cells (not recorded which) from PBMCs. The clonotype comes from a human donor in good health, serving as a control. Recombination joined TRBV2 with TRBJ2-7, and 9 bases in between align with TRBD2. The CDR3 here reads CASSHSGLANEQYF. The DNA reads TGTGCCAGCAGCCACTCGGGACTAGCTAACGAGCAGTACTTC.